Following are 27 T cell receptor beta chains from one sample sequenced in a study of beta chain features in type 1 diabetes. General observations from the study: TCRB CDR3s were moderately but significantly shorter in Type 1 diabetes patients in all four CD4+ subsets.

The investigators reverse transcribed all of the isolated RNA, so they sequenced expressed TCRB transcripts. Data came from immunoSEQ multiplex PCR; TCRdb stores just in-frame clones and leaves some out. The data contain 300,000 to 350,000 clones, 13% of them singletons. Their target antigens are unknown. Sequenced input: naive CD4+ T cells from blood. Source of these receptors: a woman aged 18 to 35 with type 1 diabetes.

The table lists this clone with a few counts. Written as DNA, the CDR3 is TGTGCCAGCGCCACAGGGAACTCTGGAAACACCATATATTTT. Its translation: CASATGNSGNTIYF. V usage is TRBV21-1 and J usage is TRBJ1-3; TRBD1 was called by the table and not checked on the DNA. TRBV21-1 is marked as a pseudogene. This CDR3 has 14 residues.

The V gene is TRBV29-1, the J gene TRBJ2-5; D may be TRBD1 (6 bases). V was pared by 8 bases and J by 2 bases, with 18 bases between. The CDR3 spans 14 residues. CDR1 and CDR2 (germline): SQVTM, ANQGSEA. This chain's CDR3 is CSLSHRQVQETQYF. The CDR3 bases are TGCAGCCTTTCCCATAGACAGGTTCAAGAGACCCAGTACTTC.

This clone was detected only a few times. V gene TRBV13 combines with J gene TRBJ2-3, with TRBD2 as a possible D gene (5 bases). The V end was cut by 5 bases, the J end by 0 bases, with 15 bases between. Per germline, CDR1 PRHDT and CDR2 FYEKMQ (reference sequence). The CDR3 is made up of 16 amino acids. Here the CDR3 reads CASSTQASPSTDTQYF. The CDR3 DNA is TGTGCCAGCAGCACTCAGGCTAGCCCTAGCACAGATACGCAGTATTTT.

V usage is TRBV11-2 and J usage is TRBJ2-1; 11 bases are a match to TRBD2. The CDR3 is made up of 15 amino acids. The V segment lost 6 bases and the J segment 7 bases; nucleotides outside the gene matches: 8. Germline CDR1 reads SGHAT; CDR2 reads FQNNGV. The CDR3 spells CASRQLAGAGNEQFF. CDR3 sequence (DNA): TGTGCCAGCAGACAACTAGCGGGAGCTGGGAATGAGCAGTTCTTC.

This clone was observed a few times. The CDR3 nucleotides read TGCGCCAGCAGCAGGGACACGAGCTCCTACGAGCAGTACTTC. As protein: CASSRDTSSYEQYF. The rearrangement uses TRBV5-1 and TRBJ2-7, with D possibly being TRBD1 (6 bases). The CDR3 length is 14 residues. Germline V gene data show CDR1 as SGHRS and CDR2 as YFSETQ. Deletions cut 4 bases from V and 0 bases from J, with 11 bases between.

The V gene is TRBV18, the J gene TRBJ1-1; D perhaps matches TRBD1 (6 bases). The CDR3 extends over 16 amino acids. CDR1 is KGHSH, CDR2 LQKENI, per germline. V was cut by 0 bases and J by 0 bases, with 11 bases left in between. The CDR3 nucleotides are TGTGCCAGCTCACCACCCGGACAGTACCTGAACACTGAAGCTTTCTTT. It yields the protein CASSPPGQYLNTEAFF.

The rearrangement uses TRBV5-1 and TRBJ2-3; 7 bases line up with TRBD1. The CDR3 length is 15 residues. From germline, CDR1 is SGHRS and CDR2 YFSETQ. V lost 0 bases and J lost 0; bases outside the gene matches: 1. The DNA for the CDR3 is TGCGCCAGCAGCTTGGCGGGACAGAGCACAGATACGCAGTATTTT. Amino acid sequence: CASSLAGQSTDTQYF.

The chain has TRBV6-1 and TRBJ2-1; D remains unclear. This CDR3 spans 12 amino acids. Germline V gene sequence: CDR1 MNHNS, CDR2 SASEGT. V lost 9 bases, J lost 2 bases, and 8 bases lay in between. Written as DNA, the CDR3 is TGTGCCAGTGATACAACCTACAATGAGCAGTTCTTC. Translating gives CASDTTYNEQFF.

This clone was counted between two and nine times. The CDR3 DNA follows: TGCGCCAGCAGCCAAGTACGGAGCTCTGGGGCCAACGTCCTGACTTTC. It specifies CASSQVRSSGANVLTF. The V and J genes are TRBV4-3 and TRBJ2-6; D is ambiguous. The CDR3 is 16 residues long. The germline CDR1 and CDR2 sequences are LGHNA and YSLEER. The V and J ends lost 1 base and 0 bases respectively, with 7 bases between them.

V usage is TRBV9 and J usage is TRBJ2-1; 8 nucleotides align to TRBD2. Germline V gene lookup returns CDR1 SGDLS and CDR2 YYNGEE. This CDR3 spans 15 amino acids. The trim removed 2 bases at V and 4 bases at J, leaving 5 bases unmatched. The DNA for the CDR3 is TGTGCCAGCAGCGTCGGGACTAGGCTTTACAATGAGCAGTTCTTC. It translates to CASSVGTRLYNEQFF.

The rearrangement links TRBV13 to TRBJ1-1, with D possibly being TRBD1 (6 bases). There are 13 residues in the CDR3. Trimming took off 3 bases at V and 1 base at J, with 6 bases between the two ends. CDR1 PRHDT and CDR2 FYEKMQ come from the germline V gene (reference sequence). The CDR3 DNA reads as TGTGCCAGCAGCTTGACAGGGAACACTGAAGCTTTCTTT. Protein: CASSLTGNTEAFF.

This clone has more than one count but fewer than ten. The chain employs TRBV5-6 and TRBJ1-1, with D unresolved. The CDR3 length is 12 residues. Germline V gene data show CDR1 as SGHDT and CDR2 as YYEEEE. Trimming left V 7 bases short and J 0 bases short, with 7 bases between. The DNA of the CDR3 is TGTGCCAGCGGCGGCTTGAACACTGAAGCTTTCTTT. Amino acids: CASGGLNTEAFF.

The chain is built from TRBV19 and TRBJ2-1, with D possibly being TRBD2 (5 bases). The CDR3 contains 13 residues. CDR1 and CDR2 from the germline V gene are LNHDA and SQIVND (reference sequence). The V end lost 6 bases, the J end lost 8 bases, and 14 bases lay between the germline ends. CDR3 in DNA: TGTGCCAGTAGAACCCTAACTAGGCATGAGCAGTTCTTC. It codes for CASRTLTRHEQFF.

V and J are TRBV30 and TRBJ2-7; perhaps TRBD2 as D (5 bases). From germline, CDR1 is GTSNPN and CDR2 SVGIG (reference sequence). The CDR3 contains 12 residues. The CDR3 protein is CAGSRGSYEQYF. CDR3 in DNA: TGTGCGGGGAGTCGGGGATCCTACGAGCAGTACTTC.

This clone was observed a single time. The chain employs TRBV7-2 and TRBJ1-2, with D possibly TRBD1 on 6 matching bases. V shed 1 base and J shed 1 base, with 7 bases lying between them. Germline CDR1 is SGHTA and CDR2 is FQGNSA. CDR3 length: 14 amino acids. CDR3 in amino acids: CASSLGQVNYGYTF. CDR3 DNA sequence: TGTGCCAGCAGCTTAGGACAGGTTAACTATGGCTACACCTTC.

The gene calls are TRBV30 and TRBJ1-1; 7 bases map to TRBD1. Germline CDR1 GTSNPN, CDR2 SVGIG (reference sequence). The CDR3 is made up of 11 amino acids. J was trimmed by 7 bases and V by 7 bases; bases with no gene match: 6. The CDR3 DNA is TGTGCCTTTAGGGGGCGGGGTGAAGCTTTCTTT. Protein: CAFRGRGEAFF. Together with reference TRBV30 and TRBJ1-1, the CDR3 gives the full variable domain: SQTIHQWPATLVQPVGSPLSLECTVEGTSNPNLYWYRQAAGRGLQLLFYSVGIGQISSEVPQNLSASRPQDRQFILSSKKLLLSDSGFYLCAFRGRGEAFFGQGTRLTVV.

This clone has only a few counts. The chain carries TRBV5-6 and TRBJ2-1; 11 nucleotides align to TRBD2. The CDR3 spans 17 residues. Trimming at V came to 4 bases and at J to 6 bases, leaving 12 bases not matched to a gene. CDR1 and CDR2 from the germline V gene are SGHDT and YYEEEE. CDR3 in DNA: TGTGCCAGCAGCACTGGATCGACTAGCGGGAAAGGCAATGAGCAGTTCTTC. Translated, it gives CASSTGSTSGKGNEQFF.

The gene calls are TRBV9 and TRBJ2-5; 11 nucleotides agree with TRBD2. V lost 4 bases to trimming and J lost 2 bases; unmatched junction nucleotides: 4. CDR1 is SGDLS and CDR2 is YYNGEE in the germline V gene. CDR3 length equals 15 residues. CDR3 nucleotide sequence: TGTGCCAGCAGCCTTAGCGGGAGGGATCAAGAGACCCAGTACTTC. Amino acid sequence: CASSLSGRDQETQYF.

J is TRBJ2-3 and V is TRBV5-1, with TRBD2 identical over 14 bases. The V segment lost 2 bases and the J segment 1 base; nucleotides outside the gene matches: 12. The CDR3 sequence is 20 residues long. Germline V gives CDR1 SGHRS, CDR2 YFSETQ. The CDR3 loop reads CASSLPAGLAGEGGTDTQYF. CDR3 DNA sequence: TGCGCCAGCAGCTTACCCGCGGGACTAGCGGGAGAAGGCGGCACAGATACGCAGTATTTT.

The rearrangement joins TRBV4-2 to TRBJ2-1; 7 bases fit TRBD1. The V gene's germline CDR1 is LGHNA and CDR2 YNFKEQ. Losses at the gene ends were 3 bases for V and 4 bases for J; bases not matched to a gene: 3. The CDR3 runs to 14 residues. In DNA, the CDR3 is TGTGCCAGCAGCCACCGGGACAGTTACAATGAGCAGTTCTTC. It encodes CASSHRDSYNEQFF.

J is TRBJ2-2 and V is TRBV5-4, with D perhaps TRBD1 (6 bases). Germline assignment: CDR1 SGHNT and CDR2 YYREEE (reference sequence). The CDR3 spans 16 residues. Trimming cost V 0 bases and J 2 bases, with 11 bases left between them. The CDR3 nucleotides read TGTGCCAGCAGCTTGGGACAGGCGATAAACACCGGGGAGCTGTTTTTT. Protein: CASSLGQAINTGELFF.

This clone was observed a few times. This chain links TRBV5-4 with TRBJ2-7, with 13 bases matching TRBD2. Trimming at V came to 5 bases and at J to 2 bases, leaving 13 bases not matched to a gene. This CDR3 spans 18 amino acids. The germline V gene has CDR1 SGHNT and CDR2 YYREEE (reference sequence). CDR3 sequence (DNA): TGTGCCAGCAGTCAAGGACTAGCGGGAGCGCGTCCTGCCTACGAGCAGTACTTC. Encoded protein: CASSQGLAGARPAYEQYF.

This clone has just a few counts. Here the CDR3 reads CASTSGTSGRDIQYF. The CDR3 coding sequence is TGTGCCAGCACCTCCGGGACTAGCGGGAGAGACATTCAGTACTTC. This chain joins TRBV6-5 and TRBJ2-4, with 14 positions matching TRBD2. Looked up from germline, CDR1 is MNHEY and CDR2 is SVGAGI. CDR3 length equals 15 residues. The V gene end was trimmed by 7 bases and the J gene end by 8 bases; junction bases not matched to a gene: 7.

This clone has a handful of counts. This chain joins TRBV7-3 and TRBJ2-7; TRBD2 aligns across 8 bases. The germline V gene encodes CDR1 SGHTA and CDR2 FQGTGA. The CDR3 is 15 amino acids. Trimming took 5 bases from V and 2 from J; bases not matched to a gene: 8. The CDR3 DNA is TGTGCCAGCAGCGAAAGCGGGAGCGGGACCTACGAGCAGTACTTC. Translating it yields CASSESGSGTYEQYF.

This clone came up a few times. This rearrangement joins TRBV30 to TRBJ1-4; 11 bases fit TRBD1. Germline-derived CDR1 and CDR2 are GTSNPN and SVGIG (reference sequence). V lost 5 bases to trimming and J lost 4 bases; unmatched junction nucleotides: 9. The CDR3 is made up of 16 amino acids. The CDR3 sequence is CAWSSRDRGNNEKLFF. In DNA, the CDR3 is TGTGCCTGGTCCTCCCGGGACAGGGGGAATAATGAAAAACTGTTTTTT. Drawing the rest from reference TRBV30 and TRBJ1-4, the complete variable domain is SQTIHQWPATLVQPVGSPLSLECTVEGTSNPNLYWYRQAAGRGLQLLFYSVGIGQISSEVPQNLSASRPQDRQFILSSKKLLLSDSGFYLCAWSSRDRGNNEKLFFGSGTQLSVL.

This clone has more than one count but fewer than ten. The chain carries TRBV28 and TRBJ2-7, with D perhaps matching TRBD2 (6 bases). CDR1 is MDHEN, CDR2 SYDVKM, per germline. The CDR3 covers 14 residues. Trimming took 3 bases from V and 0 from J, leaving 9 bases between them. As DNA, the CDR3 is TGTGCCAGCAGTTTGCGGGGCTTCTCCTACGAGCAGTACGTC. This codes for CASSLRGFSYEQYV.

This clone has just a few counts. The CDR3 region has the DNA TGTGCCAGCAGCCATATTAGCGGGGTTAATGAGCAGTTCTTC. Residues: CASSHISGVNEQFF. The rearrangement uses TRBV5-4 and TRBJ2-1; 8 bases map to TRBD2. After removal of 4 bases from V and 7 bases from J, the junction contained 7 bases not matched to a gene. The CDR3 has 14 amino acids. From germline, CDR1 is SGHNT and CDR2 YYREEE (reference sequence).